This entry lists 23 T cell receptor beta chains sequenced from one sample in a study of OX40 agonist ivuxolimab in advanced cancers. TCRdb keeps only in-frame clones here, not all; method: immunoSEQ multiplex PCR. The sample yields 50,000 to 60,000 clones, under 90% seen once. Here the sequenced sample was CD4+ or CD8+ T cells sorted from blood, taken in a trial of the OX40 agonist ivuxolimab. Receptors were obtained from an adult with an advanced solid tumor such as melanoma, head and neck, liver or kidney cancer.

The CDR3 coding sequence is TGCGCCAGCAGCCCAACCAGCGGGATCTCTAACAATGAGCAGTTCTTC. Protein product: CASSPTSGISNNEQFF. The chain has TRBV5-1 and TRBJ2-1; the match to TRBD2 covers 7 bases. From germline, CDR1 is SGHRS and CDR2 YFSETQ. The CDR3 has 16 amino acids. Trimming cost V 4 bases and J 5 bases; bases outside gene matches: 12.

This clone has just a few counts. The rearrangement uses TRBV19 and TRBJ2-7; 7 bases match TRBD2. Germline trimming cut 1 base from V and 6 bases from J; bases unmatched to any gene: 9. The CDR3 is made up of 15 amino acids. Looked up from germline, CDR1 is LNHDA and CDR2 is SQIVND (reference sequence). DNA of the CDR3: TGTGCCAGTAGTATAGGAACGGGAGGTAAAATCGAGCAGTACTTC. Its translation is CASSIGTGGKIEQYF.

The V and J genes are TRBV29-1 and TRBJ1-1; 7 nucleotides match TRBD1. There are 17 residues in the CDR3. The trim removed 2 bases at V and 10 bases at J, leaving 22 bases unmatched. CDR1 is SQVTM and CDR2 is ANQGSEA in the germline V gene. As DNA, the CDR3 is TGCAGCGTTGAAAACCGGCCGGGACAGTCCTTGCCAGGGGGAGCTTTCTTT. Encoded protein: CSVENRPGQSLPGGAFF.

The chain is built from TRBV7-9 and TRBJ2-3; 9 bases map to TRBD2. CDR3 length: 19 amino acids. Germline lookup yields CDR1 SEHNR and CDR2 FQNEAQ (reference sequence). Germline trimming cut 5 bases from V and 5 bases from J; bases unmatched to any gene: 20. In DNA, the CDR3 is TGTGCCAGCAGCCCTAGGCCGACTAGCGGAGATAAGGACTTAGATACGCAGTATTTT. Its protein is CASSPRPTSGDKDLDTQYF.

The chain is built from TRBV11-2 and TRBJ1-1; TRBD1 aligns across 7 bases. From germline, CDR1 is SGHAT and CDR2 FQNNGV. The length of the CDR3 is 13 residues. After removal of 5 bases from V and 10 bases from J, the junction contained 10 bases not matched to a gene. CDR3 sequence reads: CASSPGQELRAFF. The CDR3, as DNA: TGTGCCAGCAGCCCCGGACAGGAGCTACGAGCTTTCTTT.

This clone was picked up one time. This chain uses TRBV4-2 with TRBJ2-1; no clear D gene. Germline-derived CDR1 and CDR2 are LGHNA and YNFKEQ. This CDR3 spans 13 amino acids. Trimming stripped 3 bases from V and 7 bases from J, with 10 bases between. The CDR3 nucleotides read TGTGCCAGCAGCCAGGGATACGGAAATGAGCAGTTCTTC. Its protein product is CASSQGYGNEQFF.

Here the CDR3 reads CASSLAGGNQPQHF. The DNA for the CDR3 is TGTGCCAGCAGCCTCGCTGGTGGCAATCAGCCCCAGCATTTT. The genes are TRBV9 and TRBJ1-5, with no clear D. Germline CDR1 is SGDLS and CDR2 is YYNGEE. Trimming pared 4 bases from V and 2 bases from J, leaving 10 bases between. This CDR3 has 14 amino acids. Together with reference TRBV9 and TRBJ1-5, the CDR3 gives the full variable domain: DSGVTQTPKHLITATGQRVTLRCSPRSGDLSVYWYQQSLDQGLQFLIQYYNGEERAKGNILERFSAQQFPDLHSELNLSSLELGDSALYFCASSLAGGNQPQHFGDGTRLSIL.

This sequence joins TRBV5-1 and TRBJ2-1, with 7 bases fitting TRBD2. From germline, CDR1 is SGHRS and CDR2 YFSETQ. V lost 0 bases and J lost 9; bases outside the gene matches: 9. The CDR3 has 15 amino acids. The chain's CDR3 is CASSLEGGGAGEQFF. The DNA for the CDR3 is TGCGCCAGCAGCTTGGAGGGCGGGGGAGCGGGTGAGCAGTTCTTC.

This chain joins TRBV27 and TRBJ2-5; tentatively, D is TRBD2 (9 bases). The germline V and J ends were trimmed by 0 bases and 6 bases, with 20 bases remaining between them. Germline values: CDR1 MNHEY, CDR2 SMNVEV (reference sequence). The CDR3 covers 17 residues. CDR3 loop: CASSLSKLAGQAKTQYF. The DNA for the CDR3 is TGTGCCAGCAGTTTATCGAAGCTAGCGGGACAGGCGAAGACCCAGTACTTC.

This clone was picked up one time. The chain is built from TRBV7-2 and TRBJ1-2; 8 bases are a match to TRBD1. Trimming at V came to 5 bases and at J to 7 bases, leaving 6 bases not matched to a gene. Germline V gene lookup returns CDR1 SGHTA and CDR2 FQGNSA. CDR3 size: 13 residues. The DNA for the CDR3 is TGTGCCAGCAGCGCGGACAGGGTCTCTGGCTACACCTTC. This sequence encodes CASSADRVSGYTF.

The CDR3 nucleotides are TGTGCCAGCAGCCAAGGTGGGGAGGGCTCAGATACGCAGTATTTT. Amino acid sequence: CASSQGGEGSDTQYF. This sequence joins TRBV4-2 and TRBJ2-3; 7 nucleotides match TRBD2. CDR1 is LGHNA, CDR2 YNFKEQ, per germline. There are 15 residues in the CDR3. The V gene end was trimmed by 1 base and the J gene end by 4 bases; junction bases not matched to a gene: 5.

This chain uses TRBV4-1 with TRBJ1-1; tentative D call: TRBD1 (6 bases). Germline V gene lookup returns CDR1 MGHRA and CDR2 YSYEKL. The CDR3 spans 16 residues. Trimming left V 4 bases short and J 0 bases short, with 15 bases between. The CDR3 sequence is CASSRVPGVLNTEAFF. CDR3 sequence (DNA): TGCGCCAGCAGCCGCGTACCAGGGGTTTTGAACACTGAAGCTTTCTTT.

J is TRBJ2-5 and V is TRBV19, with D perhaps assigned TRBD1 or TRBD2 (5 bases each). CDR3 size: 15 residues. CDR1 and CDR2 (germline): LNHDA, SQIVND (reference sequence). V lost 1 base and J lost 0, with 9 bases in between. CDR3 coding DNA: TGTGCCAGTAGTATAGGGGGGACGGACCAAGAGACCCAGTACTTC. Amino acids: CASSIGGTDQETQYF.

The chain is built from TRBV7-8 and TRBJ2-5; TRBD1 matches 11 bases. The CDR3 loop spans 18 amino acids. Looked up from germline, CDR1 is SGHVS and CDR2 is FQNEAQ. After removal of 6 bases from V and 4 bases from J, the junction contained 16 bases not matched to a gene. CDR3 sequence reads: CASRGTGGNRGGIETQYF. DNA for the CDR3: TGTGCCAGCAGGGGGACAGGGGGAAATCGCGGGGGCATAGAGACCCAGTACTTC.

The chain recombines TRBV15 with TRBJ2-7; 8 positions agree with TRBD1. CDR1 is LNHNV, CDR2 YYDKDF, per germline (reference sequence). The CDR3 spans 14 residues. The V and J ends lost 3 bases and 1 base, in that order; junction bases with no gene match: 2. In DNA form, the CDR3 reads TGTGCCACCAGCAGTAGACAGGGGTCCTACGAGCAGTACTTC. Its protein product is CATSSRQGSYEQYF. The complete variable domain, with remaining parts taken from reference TRBV15 and TRBJ2-7, reads DAMVIQNPRYQVTQFGKPVTLSCSQTLNHNVMYWYQQKSSQAPKLLFHYYDKDFNNEADTPDNFQSRRPNTSFCFLDIRSPGLGDTAMYLCATSSRQGSYEQYFGPGTRLTVT.

In DNA form, the CDR3 reads TGCGCCAGCAGCCAAGATGGTATCAAGGGGGACGAGCAGTACTTC. Protein sequence: CASSQDGIKGDEQYF. The chain has TRBV4-3 and TRBJ2-7, with D possibly being TRBD1 (6 bases). This CDR3 spans 15 amino acids. V was shortened by 0 bases and J by 5 bases, with 14 bases between the two germline ends. Germline V gene sequence: CDR1 LGHNA, CDR2 YSLEER.

This chain links TRBV7-2 with TRBJ2-5; 14 bases match TRBD2. This CDR3 region has 18 residues. Germline V CDR1 and CDR2: SGHTA, FQGNSA. With V trimmed by 4 bases and J by 4 bases, 11 bases remained unmatched. The CDR3: CASSSTSGGAWSRETQYF. CDR3 DNA sequence: TGTGCCAGCAGCTCGACTAGCGGGGGGGCCTGGAGCAGAGAGACCCAGTACTTC.

The V and J genes are TRBV6-5 and TRBJ1-2; D is unclear. V dropped 6 bases and J dropped 6 bases, with 20 bases sitting between them. Germline V gives CDR1 MNHEY, CDR2 SVGAGI. This CDR3 region has 15 residues. The CDR3 here is CASRPETKGRDGYTF. The CDR3 coding sequence is TGTGCCAGCAGGCCCGAAACGAAAGGGCGGGATGGCTACACCTTC.

In its sample, this clone was seen once. The chain employs TRBV2 and TRBJ2-5; 7 bases match TRBD1. CDR1 SNHLY and CDR2 FYNNEI come from the germline V gene. V gave up 11 bases and J gave up 7 bases; unmatched junction bases: 13. The length of the CDR3 is 13 residues. The CDR3 region is CAGSGQRDGTQYF. CDR3 bases: TGTGCCGGGTCGGGACAGCGCGACGGGACCCAGTACTTC.

The chain employs TRBV5-1 and TRBJ2-1; 8 nucleotides agree with TRBD1. Germline V gene sequence: CDR1 SGHRS, CDR2 YFSETQ. Trimming at V came to 4 bases and at J to 5 bases, leaving 5 bases not matched to a gene. The CDR3 length is 14 residues. The DNA of the CDR3 is TGCGCCAGCAGCATAGGGACAGGTGACAATGAGCAGTTCTTC. Translation: CASSIGTGDNEQFF.

The rearrangement links TRBV7-2 to TRBJ1-3; D unclear. The CDR3 is 19 residues long. V was trimmed by 4 bases and J by 0 bases, leaving 22 bases between them. The V gene's germline CDR1 is SGHTA and CDR2 FQGNSA. CDR3: CASSYQFVRNSGSGNTIYF. The CDR3 region has the DNA TGTGCCAGCAGCTATCAATTCGTCAGGAATTCAGGCTCTGGAAACACCATATATTTT.

V gene TRBV7-2 combines with J gene TRBJ2-1, with D possibly TRBD1 on 6 matching bases. The V end was cut by 7 bases, the J end by 2 bases, with 9 bases between. The CDR3 runs to 13 residues. The germline V gene encodes CDR1 SGHTA and CDR2 FQGNSA. DNA for the CDR3: TGTGCCAGCAAACAGGGACCCTACAATGAGCAGTTCTTC. It codes for CASKQGPYNEQFF.

V is TRBV10-3 and J is TRBJ2-7; D unresolved. Germline CDR1 and CDR2: ENHRY and SYGVKD. V was trimmed by 3 bases and J by 0 bases, leaving 9 bases between them. This CDR3 comprises 14 residues. The CDR3 coding sequence is TGTGCCATCAGTGATACAGTCAGCTCCTACGAGCAGTACTTC. Protein sequence: CAISDTVSSYEQYF.